Each of the 24 T cell receptor beta chains below was sequenced from the same sample in a study of blood T cells in healthy people across ages. Combining a sample-barcoded 5' primer with a J-beta primer mix, a second PCR ran for about 7 to 11 cycles. TCRdb passed the 5' RACE reads through MiXCR, listing each CDR3 protein once. Counted here are about 1 million distinct CDR3 sequences, less than 50% occurring once; the ten biggest clones make up under 20%. The specimen sequenced was blood. The receptor source for this set is a woman aged 60-75 years in good health.

This chain joins TRBV7-3 and TRBJ2-3; 8 nucleotides agree with TRBD2. The CDR3 is 15 residues long. J lost 12 bases, V lost 3 bases, and 14 bases had no gene match. Per germline, CDR1 SGHTA and CDR2 FQGTGA. Written as DNA, the CDR3 is TGTGCCAGCAGCTTGATGGGTAATCCGGGACTAGTTCAGTATTTT. Its protein is CASSLMGNPGLVQYF.

In regard to this clonotype: A much larger clone sits a single nucleotide away, making a read error possible. This sequence joins TRBV6-6 and TRBJ2-5; 9 bases line up with TRBD1. The CDR3 has 14 residues. Unmatched junction bases numbered 7, after V lost 6 bases and J lost 5 bases. Germline V gene data show CDR1 as MNHNY and CDR2 as SVGAGI (reference sequence). In nucleotides, the CDR3 is TGTGCCAGCAGGGCCGGGACAGGGTCGGAGACCCAGTACTTC. This gives the protein CASRAGTGSETQYF.

This clonotype occurred once. The chain combines TRBV20-1 with TRBJ2-1, with 12 bases aligning to TRBD2. Gene TRBJ2-7 matches the end of the DNA better, so the J call may be wrong. This CDR3 is 18 amino acids long. Looked up from germline, CDR1 is DFQATT and CDR2 is SNEGSKA (reference sequence). Written as DNA, the CDR3 is TGCAGTGCTAGCAGAGGGACTAGCGGGTGGAGCTCCTACAATGAGCAGTACTTC. This translates into CSASRGTSGWSSYNEQYF.

The V gene is TRBV19, the J gene TRBJ1-5; a weak D match, TRBD1 (5 bases). The germline V gene encodes CDR1 LNHDA and CDR2 SQIVND (reference sequence). The V gene lost 5 bases and the J gene lost 1 base, with 18 bases spanning the gap. This CDR3 has 17 residues. DNA for the CDR3: TGTGCCAGTAGTTCTGCAGGGCTGGTGCTAAGCAATCAGCCCCAGCATTTT. Protein: CASSSAGLVLSNQPQHF.

This clonotype was observed a handful of times. The chain joins TRBV6-5 to TRBJ2-5, with 8 bases matching TRBD2. V lost 3 bases and J lost 2; bases outside the gene matches: 5. This CDR3 is 15 amino acids long. CDR1 is MNHEY, CDR2 SVGAGI, per germline. CDR3 sequence reads: CASSYTSGKQETQYF. The CDR3 coding sequence is TGTGCCAGCAGTTATACTAGCGGCAAACAAGAGACCCAGTACTTC.

This chain uses TRBV6-5 with TRBJ1-4; 12 bases fit TRBD1. In germline, CDR1 is MNHEY, CDR2 SVGAGI. There are 17 residues in the CDR3. Germline trimming cut 4 bases from V and 0 bases from J; bases unmatched to any gene: 3. The chain's CDR3 is CASSWGQGAPTNEKLFF. The CDR3 DNA reads TGTGCCAGCAGTTGGGGACAGGGGGCCCCAACTAATGAAAAACTGTTTTTT.

The J gene is TRBJ2-4, the V gene TRBV27; D is perhaps TRBD2 (5 bases). The last part of the DNA fits TRBJ2-7 better; the J call may be wrong. Germline V gene sequence: CDR1 MNHEY, CDR2 SMNVEV (reference sequence). There are 14 residues in the CDR3. CDR3 sequence: CASSTRSRGYEQYF. Written as DNA, the CDR3 is TGTGCCAGCAGCACTCGGTCTCGGGGTTACGAGCAGTACTTC.

The gene calls are TRBV12-3 or TRBV12-4 and TRBJ1-1, with TRBD1 as a possible D gene (6 bases). This CDR3 has 18 residues. Between the trimmed V and J ends, which lost 2 bases and 1 base, there was a span of 20 bases. The CDR3 sequence is CASSLRGVSLGQNTEAFF. CDR3 DNA sequence: TGTGCCAGCAGTTTAAGGGGGGTATCCCTCGGACAGAACACTGAAGCTTTCTTT.

The chain has TRBV12-3 or TRBV12-4 and TRBJ2-1, with no clear D. The CDR3 consists of 12 residues. V was trimmed by 3 bases and J by 14 bases, leaving 14 bases between them. CDR3 DNA sequence: TGTGCCAGCAGTTTGGGTGCAAAAAAGGAGTTCTTC. Residues: CASSLGAKKEFF.

To note about this clonotype: The germline gene is not matched at one end of the junction; a read error may be the cause. V usage is TRBV9 and J usage is TRBJ2-1; 7 bases match TRBD2. CDR1 SGDLS and CDR2 YYNGEE come from the germline V gene. The CDR3 is 14 residues long. The CDR3: CASSGAGVKNELFF. CDR3 coding DNA: TGTGCCAGCAGCGGTGCGGGAGTCAAAAATGAGCTGTTCTTC.

The CDR3 spells CSAKRGQPNTEAFF. The CDR3, as DNA: TGCAGTGCTAAAAGAGGGCAACCGAACACTGAAGCTTTCTTT. This chain links TRBV20-1 with TRBJ1-1; D gene ambiguous. In germline, CDR1 is DFQATT, CDR2 SNEGSKA (reference sequence). Trimming left V 4 bases short and J 1 base short, with 13 bases between. This CDR3 is built from 14 residues.

The chain recombines TRBV12-3 or TRBV12-4 with TRBJ2-7, with 8 positions matching TRBD2. V was pared by 3 bases and J by 4 bases, with 8 bases of the junction left unmatched. CDR3 length: 15 residues. This CDR3 reads CASSFPGSGVYEQYF. The CDR3 DNA follows: TGTGCCAGCAGTTTCCCGGGTAGCGGGGTATACGAGCAGTACTTC.

The chain uses TRBV7-9 and TRBJ2-6; no firm D call. V lost 5 bases and J 0 bases, leaving 11 bases between the germline ends. This CDR3 is 16 amino acids long. The germline gives CDR1 SEHNR, CDR2 FQNEAQ (reference sequence). In DNA, the CDR3 is TGTGCCAGCAGCGCAAGGGCCTTCTCTGGGGCCAACGTCCTGACTTTC. This sequence encodes CASSARAFSGANVLTF.

This chain connects TRBV20-1 to TRBJ1-2, with D uncertain. Deletions cut 2 bases from V and 2 bases from J, with 6 bases between. Germline V lookup: CDR1 DFQATT, CDR2 SNEGSKA (reference sequence). The CDR3 runs 12 residues. The CDR3 here is CSARQENYGYTF. The CDR3 DNA is TGCAGTGCTAGACAGGAAAACTATGGCTACACCTTC.

The chain employs TRBV10-3 and TRBJ1-5; D possibly corresponds to TRBD1 (6 bases). Trimming removed 10 bases from V and 2 bases from J, with 12 bases in between. CDR1 is ENHRY, CDR2 SYGVKD, per germline. This CDR3 has 13 residues. CDR3 bases: TGTGCCAAGGGGGGGGACGGCAATCAGCCCCAGCATTTT. Translated, it gives CAKGGDGNQPQHF.

The chain links TRBV7-2 to TRBJ2-2, with D possibly being TRBD2 (6 bases). The CDR3 sequence is 15 residues long. Trimming pared 5 bases from V and 0 bases from J, leaving 10 bases between. The V gene's germline CDR1 is SGHTA and CDR2 FQGNSA. This chain's CDR3 is CASSGSGSNTGELFF. The CDR3 DNA reads TGTGCCAGCAGCGGTAGCGGTTCGAACACCGGGGAGCTGTTTTTT. Full variable domain (remainder filled in from reference TRBV7-2 and TRBJ2-2): GAGVSQSPSNKVTEKGKDVELRCDPISGHTALYWYRQSLGQGLEFLIYFQGNSAPDKSGLPSDRFSAERTGGSVSTLTIQRTQQEDSAVYLCASSGSGSNTGELFFGEGSRLTVL.

Comment on this clonotype: This may be a read error: a much more frequent sequence differs by one nucleotide. The J gene is TRBJ2-3, the V gene TRBV29-1, with D perhaps TRBD1 (5 bases). V lost 4 bases, J lost 4 bases, and 9 bases lay in between. Germline V lookup: CDR1 SQVTM, CDR2 ANQGSEA. The CDR3 sequence is 12 residues long. The CDR3: CSVGQSADTQYF. As DNA, the CDR3 is TGCAGCGTTGGACAGAGCGCAGATACGCAGTATTTT.

This clonotype showed up just a few times. This chain joins TRBV20-1 and TRBJ2-1, with D possibly being TRBD1 or TRBD2 (6 bases each). Germline-derived CDR1 and CDR2 are DFQATT and SNEGSKA (reference sequence). With 2 bases removed from V and 5 bases from J, the gap between germline ends came to 13 bases. This CDR3 contains 14 residues. In DNA, the CDR3 is TGCAGTGCTAGAAGGGGGGAATGGGACAATGAGCAGTTCTTC. It encodes CSARRGEWDNEQFF.

This sequence joins TRBV24-1 and TRBJ2-5; possible D gene TRBD2, 5 bases. The V end lost 5 bases, the J end lost 2 bases, and 11 bases lay between the germline ends. The CDR3 sequence is 14 residues long. CDR1 and CDR2 (germline): KGHDR, SFDVKD. This CDR3 reads CATSAGMLQETQYF. The CDR3 DNA sequence: TGTGCCACCAGTGCGGGGATGTTACAAGAGACCCAGTACTTC.

Notes on this clonotype: An end of the junction differs from the germline gene, which may be a read error. The chain has TRBV10-2 and TRBJ2-3; D unclear. CDR3 length: 15 amino acids. In germline, CDR1 is WSHSY, CDR2 SAAADI. The CDR3 loop is CASSEPEPSIDTQYF. CDR3 sequence (DNA): TGCGCCAGCAGTGAGCCGGAGCCAAGCATAGATACGCAGTATTTT.

The rearrangement links TRBV4-3 to TRBJ2-1; 7 bases agree with TRBD1. The V and J ends lost 1 base and 3 bases, in that order; junction bases with no gene match: 12. This CDR3 region has 18 residues. Germline V gives CDR1 LGHNA, CDR2 YSLEER. The CDR3 protein is CASSQVSMNRGHYNEQFF. The CDR3 region has the DNA TGCGCCAGCAGCCAAGTTTCAATGAACAGGGGCCACTACAATGAGCAGTTCTTC.

This chain connects TRBV25-1 to TRBJ2-1, with D unresolved. The CDR3 has 16 residues. Trimming took 7 bases from V and 5 from J, leaving 21 bases between them. Looked up from germline, CDR1 is MGHDK and CDR2 is SYGVNS. CDR3 DNA sequence: TGTGCCAGCACCGCCGGAGTGGGCCCTGGGAACAATGAGCAGTTCTTC. This gives the protein CASTAGVGPGNNEQFF.

The chain uses TRBV19 and TRBJ2-6; TRBD1 matches at 7 bases. Germline-derived CDR1 and CDR2 are LNHDA and SQIVND (reference sequence). The CDR3 is made up of 18 amino acids. Losses at the gene ends were 5 bases for V and 2 bases for J; bases not matched to a gene: 12. CDR3 DNA sequence: TGTGCCAGTAGTGTACTTGACAGGGCCATTCCTGGGGCCAACGTCCTGACTTTC. Translating it yields CASSVLDRAIPGANVLTF.

This chain connects TRBV6-5 to TRBJ2-7; weak D call: TRBD2 (6 bases). Trimming took 5 bases from V and 3 from J, leaving 14 bases between them. CDR1 and CDR2 (germline): MNHEY, SVGAGI. The length of the CDR3 is 14 residues. CDR3 loop: CASSPRSGVYEQYF. The CDR3 DNA is TGTGCCAGCAGTCCAAGGTCGGGAGTCTACGAGCAGTACTTC.